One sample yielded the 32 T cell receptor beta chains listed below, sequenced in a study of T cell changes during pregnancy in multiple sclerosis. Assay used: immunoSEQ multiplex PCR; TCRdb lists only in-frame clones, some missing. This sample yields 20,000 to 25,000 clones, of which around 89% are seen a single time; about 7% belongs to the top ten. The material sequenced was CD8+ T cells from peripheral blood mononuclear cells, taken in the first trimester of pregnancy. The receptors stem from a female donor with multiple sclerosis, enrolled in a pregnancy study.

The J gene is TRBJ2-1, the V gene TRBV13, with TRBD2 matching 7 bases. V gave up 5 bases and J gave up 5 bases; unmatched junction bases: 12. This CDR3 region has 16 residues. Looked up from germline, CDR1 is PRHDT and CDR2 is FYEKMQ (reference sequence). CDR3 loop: CASSPRGGGTDNEQFF. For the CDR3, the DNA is TGTGCCAGCAGCCCCCGTGGGGGAGGGACGGACAATGAGCAGTTCTTC.

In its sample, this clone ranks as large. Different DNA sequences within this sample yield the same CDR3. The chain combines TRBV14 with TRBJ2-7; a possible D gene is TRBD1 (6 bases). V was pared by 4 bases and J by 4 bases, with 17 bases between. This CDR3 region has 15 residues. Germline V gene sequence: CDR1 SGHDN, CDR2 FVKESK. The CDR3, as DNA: TGTGCCAGCAGCCTATCCCCAGGCAGGGGATACGAGCAGTACTTC. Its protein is CASSLSPGRGYEQYF.

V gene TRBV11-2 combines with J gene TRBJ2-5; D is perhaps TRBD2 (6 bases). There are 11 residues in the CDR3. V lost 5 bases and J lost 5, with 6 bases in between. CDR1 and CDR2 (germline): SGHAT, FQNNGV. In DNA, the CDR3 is TGTGCCAGCAGCCGGGGGGAGACCCAGTACTTC. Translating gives CASSRGETQYF.

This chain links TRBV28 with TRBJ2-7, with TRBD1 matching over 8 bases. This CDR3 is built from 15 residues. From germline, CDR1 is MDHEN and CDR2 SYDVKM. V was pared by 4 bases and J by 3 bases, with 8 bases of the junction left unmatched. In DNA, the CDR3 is TGTGCCAGCAGTTCCGGGACAGGATCTTTCTACGAGCAGTACTTC. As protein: CASSSGTGSFYEQYF.

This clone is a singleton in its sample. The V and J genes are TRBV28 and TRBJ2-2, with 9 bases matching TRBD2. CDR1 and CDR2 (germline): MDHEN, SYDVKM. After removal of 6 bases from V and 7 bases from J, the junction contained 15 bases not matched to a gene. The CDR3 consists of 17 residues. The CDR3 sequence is CASSQPEVSGRIGELFF. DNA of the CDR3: TGTGCCAGCAGCCAACCTGAAGTTAGCGGGAGAATCGGGGAGCTGTTTTTT.

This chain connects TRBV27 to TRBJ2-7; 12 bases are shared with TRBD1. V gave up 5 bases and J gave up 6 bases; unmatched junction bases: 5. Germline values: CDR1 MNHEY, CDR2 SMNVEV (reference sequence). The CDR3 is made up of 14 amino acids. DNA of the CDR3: TGTGCCAGCAGTATCGGGACAGGGGGCCTCGAGCAGTACTTC. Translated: CASSIGTGGLEQYF.

The CDR3 sequence is CASSSAGTLTIVYNEQFF. DNA of the CDR3: TGTGCCAGCAGCTCAGCCGGGACTCTAACGATCGTTTACAATGAGCAGTTCTTC. This rearrangement joins TRBV7-9 to TRBJ2-1; D is possibly TRBD2 (6 bases). The germline V gene has CDR1 SEHNR and CDR2 FQNEAQ (reference sequence). This CDR3 is built from 18 residues. The V end was cut by 4 bases, the J end by 4 bases, with 23 bases between. The whole variable domain, remainder taken from reference TRBV7-9 and TRBJ2-1, is DTGVSQNPRHKITKRGQNVTFRCDPISEHNRLYWYRQTLGQGPEFLTYFQNEAQLEKSRLLSDRFSAERPKGSFSTLEIQRTEQGDSAMYLCASSSAGTLTIVYNEQFFGPGTRLTVL.

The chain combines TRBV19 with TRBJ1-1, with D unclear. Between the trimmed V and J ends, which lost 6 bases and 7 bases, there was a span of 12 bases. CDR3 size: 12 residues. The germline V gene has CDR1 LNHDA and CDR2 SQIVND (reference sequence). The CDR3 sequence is CASRDFGGEAFF. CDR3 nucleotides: TGTGCCAGTAGGGACTTCGGCGGTGAAGCTTTCTTT.

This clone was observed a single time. The CDR3 nucleotides read TGTGCCAGCAGCCTTACTAGTTCTCCTTACAATGAGCAGTTCTTC. Translation: CASSLTSSPYNEQFF. This chain uses TRBV7-9 with TRBJ2-1; weak D call: TRBD2 (5 bases). CDR1 and CDR2 (germline): SEHNR, FQNEAQ (reference sequence). V was clipped by 5 bases and J by 4 bases, with 15 bases between them. The CDR3 extends over 15 amino acids.

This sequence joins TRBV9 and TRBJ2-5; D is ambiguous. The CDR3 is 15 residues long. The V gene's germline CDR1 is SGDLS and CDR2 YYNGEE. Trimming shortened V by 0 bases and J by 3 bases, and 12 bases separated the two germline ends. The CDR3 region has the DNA TGTGCCAGCAGCGTAGGGAACCGCGGAAAAGAGACCCAGTACTTC. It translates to CASSVGNRGKETQYF.

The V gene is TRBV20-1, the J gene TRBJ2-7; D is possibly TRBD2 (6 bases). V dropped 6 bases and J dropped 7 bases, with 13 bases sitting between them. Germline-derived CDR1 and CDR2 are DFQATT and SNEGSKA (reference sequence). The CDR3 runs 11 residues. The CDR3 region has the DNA TGCAGTGCAAAAAGAGGAGGGGAGCAGTACTTC. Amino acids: CSAKRGGEQYF.

This CDR3 is CASSPPTGSWRVNTEAFF. The CDR3 DNA follows: TGTGCCAGCAGCCCTCCGACAGGGTCTTGGAGAGTGAACACTGAAGCTTTCTTT. The chain joins TRBV7-9 to TRBJ1-1; 7 bases are a match to TRBD1. The CDR3 has 18 residues. CDR1 and CDR2 (germline): SEHNR, FQNEAQ (reference sequence). V dropped 5 bases and J dropped 0; count of bases not matched to a gene: 15.

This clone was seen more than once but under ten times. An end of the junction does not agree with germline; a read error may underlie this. CDR3 DNA sequence: TGCGTTATCGGAGGGATCGGTGAAGCTTTCTTT. This encodes CVIGGIGEAFF. The rearrangement uses TRBV19 and TRBJ1-1; D not resolved. The germline CDR1 and CDR2 sequences are LNHDA and SQIVND (reference sequence). This CDR3 has 11 residues.

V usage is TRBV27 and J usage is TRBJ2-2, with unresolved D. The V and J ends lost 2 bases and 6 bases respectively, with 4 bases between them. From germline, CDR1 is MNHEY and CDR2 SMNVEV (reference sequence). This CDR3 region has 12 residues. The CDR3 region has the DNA TGTGCCAGCAGTTTACGAGCCGGGGAGCTGTTTTTT. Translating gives CASSLRAGELFF.

The CDR3 spells CASSLAAGGLRYEQYF. DNA of the CDR3: TGTGCCAGCAGCTTAGCAGCGGGAGGGCTCCGGTACGAGCAGTACTTC. The V gene is TRBV13, the J gene TRBJ2-7, with 10 bases fitting TRBD2. The length of the CDR3 is 16 residues. V dropped 1 base and J dropped 4; count of bases not matched to a gene: 7. Germline CDR1 PRHDT, CDR2 FYEKMQ (reference sequence). Drawing the rest from reference TRBV13 and TRBJ2-7, the complete variable domain is AAGVIQSPRHLIKEKRETATLKCYPIPRHDTVYWYQQGPGQDPQFLISFYEKMQSDKGSIPDRFSAQQFSDYHSELNMSSLELGDSALYFCASSLAAGGLRYEQYFGPGTRLTVT.

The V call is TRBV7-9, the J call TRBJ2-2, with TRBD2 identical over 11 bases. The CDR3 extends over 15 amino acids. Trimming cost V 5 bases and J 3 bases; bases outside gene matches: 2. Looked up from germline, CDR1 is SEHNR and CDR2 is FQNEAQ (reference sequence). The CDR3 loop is CASSPLAGDTGELFF. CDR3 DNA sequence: TGTGCCAGCAGCCCACTAGCGGGAGACACCGGGGAGCTGTTTTTT.

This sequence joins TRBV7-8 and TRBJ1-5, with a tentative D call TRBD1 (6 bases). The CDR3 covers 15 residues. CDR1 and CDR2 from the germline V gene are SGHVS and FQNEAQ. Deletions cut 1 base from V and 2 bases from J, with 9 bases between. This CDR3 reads CASSLGTARNQPQHF. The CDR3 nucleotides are TGTGCCAGCAGCTTAGGGACAGCCCGCAATCAGCCCCAGCATTTT.

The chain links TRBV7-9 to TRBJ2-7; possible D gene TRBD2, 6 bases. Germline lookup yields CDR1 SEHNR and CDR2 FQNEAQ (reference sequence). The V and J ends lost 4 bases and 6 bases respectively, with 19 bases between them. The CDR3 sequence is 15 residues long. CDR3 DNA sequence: TGTGCCAGCAGCTCTCCGGGAGCTCCCGTGGGCGAGCAGTACTTC. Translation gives CASSSPGAPVGEQYF.

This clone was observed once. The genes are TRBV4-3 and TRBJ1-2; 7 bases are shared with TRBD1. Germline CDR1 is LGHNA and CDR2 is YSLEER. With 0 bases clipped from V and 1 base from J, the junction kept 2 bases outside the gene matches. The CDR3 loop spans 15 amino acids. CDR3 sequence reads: CASSQETGDNYGYTF. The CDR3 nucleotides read TGCGCCAGCAGCCAAGAAACAGGGGATAACTATGGCTACACCTTC.

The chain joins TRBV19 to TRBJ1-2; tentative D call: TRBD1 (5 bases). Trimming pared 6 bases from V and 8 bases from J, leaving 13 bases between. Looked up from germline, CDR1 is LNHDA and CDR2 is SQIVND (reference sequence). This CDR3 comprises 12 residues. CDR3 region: CASRSGESGYTF. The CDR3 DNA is TGTGCCAGTAGGTCGGGGGAGAGCGGCTACACCTTC.

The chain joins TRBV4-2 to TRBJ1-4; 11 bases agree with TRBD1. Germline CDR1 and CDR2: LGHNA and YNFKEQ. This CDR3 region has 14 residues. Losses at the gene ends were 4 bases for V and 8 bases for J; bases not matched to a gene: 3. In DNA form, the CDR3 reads TGTGCCAGCAGCCTCGGGACAGGGGGAGAAAAACTGTTTTTT. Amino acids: CASSLGTGGEKLFF.

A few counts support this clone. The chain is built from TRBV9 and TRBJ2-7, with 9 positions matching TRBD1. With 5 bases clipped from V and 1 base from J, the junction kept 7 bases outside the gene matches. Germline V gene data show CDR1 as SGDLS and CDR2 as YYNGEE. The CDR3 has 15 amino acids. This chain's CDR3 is CASSTGGGISYEQYF. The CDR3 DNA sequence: TGTGCCAGCAGTACAGGGGGCGGAATTTCCTACGAGCAGTACTTC.

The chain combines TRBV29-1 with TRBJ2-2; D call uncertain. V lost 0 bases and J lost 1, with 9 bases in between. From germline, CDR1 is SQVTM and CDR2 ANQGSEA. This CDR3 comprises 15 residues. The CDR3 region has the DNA TGCAGCGTTGAAGAGGGCCGGATGAACACCGGGGAGCTGTTTTTT. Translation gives CSVEEGRMNTGELFF.

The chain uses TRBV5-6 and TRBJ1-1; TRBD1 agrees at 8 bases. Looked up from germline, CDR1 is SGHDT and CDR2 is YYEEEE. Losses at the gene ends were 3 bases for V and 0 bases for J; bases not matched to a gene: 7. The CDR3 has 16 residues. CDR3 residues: CASSWGTGGMNTEAFF. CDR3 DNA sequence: TGTGCCAGCAGCTGGGGGACAGGAGGCATGAACACTGAAGCTTTCTTT.

The CDR3 here is CASSQGGQGWMNTEAFF. CDR3 nucleotides: TGCGCCAGCAGCCAAGGTGGGCAGGGCTGGATGAACACTGAAGCTTTCTTT. This chain joins TRBV4-3 and TRBJ1-1; weak D call: TRBD1 (5 bases). Looked up from germline, CDR1 is LGHNA and CDR2 is YSLEER. CDR3 length: 17 residues. V lost 1 base and J 0 bases, leaving 15 bases between the germline ends.

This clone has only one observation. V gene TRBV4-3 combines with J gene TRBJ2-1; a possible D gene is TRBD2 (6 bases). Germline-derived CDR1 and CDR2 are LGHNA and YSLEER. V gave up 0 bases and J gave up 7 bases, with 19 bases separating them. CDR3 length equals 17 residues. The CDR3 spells CASSQDWRDSYVNEQFF. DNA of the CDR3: TGCGCCAGCAGCCAAGATTGGAGGGACTCTTACGTGAATGAGCAGTTCTTC.

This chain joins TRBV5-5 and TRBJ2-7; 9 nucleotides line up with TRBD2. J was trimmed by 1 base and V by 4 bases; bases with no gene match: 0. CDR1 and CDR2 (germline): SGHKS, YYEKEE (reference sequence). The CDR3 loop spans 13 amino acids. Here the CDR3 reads CASSLAGSYEQYF. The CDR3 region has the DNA TGTGCCAGCAGCCTAGCGGGGTCCTACGAGCAGTACTTC.

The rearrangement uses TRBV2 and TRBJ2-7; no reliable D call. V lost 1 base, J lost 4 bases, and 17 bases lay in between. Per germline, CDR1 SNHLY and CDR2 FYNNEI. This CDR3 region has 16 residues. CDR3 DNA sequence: TGTGCCAGCAGTGAAGTCAGTTCAAACAGTCCTTACGAGCAGTACTTC. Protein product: CASSEVSSNSPYEQYF.

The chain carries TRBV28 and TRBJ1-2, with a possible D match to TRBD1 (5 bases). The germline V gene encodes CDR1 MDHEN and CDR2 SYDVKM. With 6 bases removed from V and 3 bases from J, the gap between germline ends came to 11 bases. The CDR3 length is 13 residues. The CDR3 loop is CASSLREDYGYTF. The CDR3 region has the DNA TGTGCCAGCAGCCTCAGGGAAGACTATGGCTACACCTTC.

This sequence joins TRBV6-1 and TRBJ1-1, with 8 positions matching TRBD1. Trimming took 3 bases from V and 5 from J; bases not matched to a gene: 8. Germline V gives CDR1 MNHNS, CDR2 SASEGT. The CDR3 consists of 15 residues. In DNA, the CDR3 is TGTGCCAGCAGTGAGGGGGACAGGTTGGTAACTGAAGCTTTCTTT. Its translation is CASSEGDRLVTEAFF.

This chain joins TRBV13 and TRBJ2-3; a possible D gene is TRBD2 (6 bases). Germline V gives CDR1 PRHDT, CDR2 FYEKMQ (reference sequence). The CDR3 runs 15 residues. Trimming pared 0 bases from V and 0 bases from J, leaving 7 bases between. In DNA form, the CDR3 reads TGTGCCAGCAGCTTAGGGGCGGGGAGCACAGATACGCAGTATTTT. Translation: CASSLGAGSTDTQYF.

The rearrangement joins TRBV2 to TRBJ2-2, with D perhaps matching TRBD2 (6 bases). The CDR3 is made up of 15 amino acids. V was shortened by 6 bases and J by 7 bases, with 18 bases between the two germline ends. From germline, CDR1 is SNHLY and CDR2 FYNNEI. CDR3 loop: CASRGWSSVDGELFF. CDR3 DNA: TGTGCCAGCAGGGGGTGGTCTAGCGTGGACGGGGAGCTGTTTTTT. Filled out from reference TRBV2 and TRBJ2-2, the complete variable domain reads EPEVTQTPSHQVTQMGQEVILRCVPISNHLYFYWYRQILGQKVEFLVSFYNNEISEKSEIFDDQFSVERPDGSNFTLKIRSTKLEDSAMYFCASRGWSSVDGELFFGEGSRLTVL.